Following are 30 T cell receptor beta chains from one sample sequenced in a study of regulatory T cells in long-lasting Graves disease (dated by TCRdb to the early 2020s). The time point label for this specimen denotes: persistent/refractory GD, antithyroid drugs over 5 years with positive TRAb. For both TCR sequencing and RNA sequencing, RNA was extracted from PBMCs using TRIzol. The method was multiplex PCR. Sequenced on an Illumina HiSeq 4000. CDR3 regions were amplified by Arm-PCR with iRepertoire HTBI primers to construct TCR beta libraries. TCRdb ran its own pipeline on the public reads, namely fastp trimming at Q25 and MiXCR clone calling, and kept in-frame beta chains. Rows merge per CDR3 protein into single entries with the most common DNA and genes. The sample data list about 660,000 distinct CDR3 sequences, and 25% to 35% of these were observed just once. In total, the top ten clones hold about 42% of the sample.

Source: peripheral blood mononuclear cells (PBMCs), taken when the disease was refractory, from a patient treated with antithyroid drugs. These receptors all stem from a female donor with Graves disease.

The chain is built from TRBV27 and TRBJ1-2, with D uncertain. Trimming stripped 3 bases from V and 7 bases from J, with 15 bases between. Germline V gene lookup returns CDR1 MNHEY and CDR2 SMNVEV (reference sequence). This CDR3 spans 14 amino acids. This CDR3 is CASSLMGSYSGYTF. The CDR3 DNA reads as TGTGCCAGCAGTTTGATGGGGTCCTACAGTGGCTACACCTTC.

V is TRBV30 and J is TRBJ1-2, with 8 nucleotides matching TRBD1. The CDR3 runs to 16 residues. The J segment lost 8 bases and the V segment lost 2 bases, leaving 16 bases of the junction unmatched. CDR1 GTSNPN and CDR2 SVGIG come from the germline V gene (reference sequence). The CDR3 loop reads CAWSSGQGLDAWGYTF. CDR3 sequence (DNA): TGTGCCTGGAGTTCCGGACAGGGACTGGATGCGTGGGGCTACACCTTC.

V usage is TRBV6-2 or TRBV6-3 and J usage is TRBJ1-1; perhaps TRBD1 as D (5 bases). CDR1 and CDR2 (germline): MNHEY, SVGEGT. CDR3 size: 14 residues. V was trimmed by 0 bases and J by 4 bases, leaving 9 bases between them. This CDR3 is CASSYSGRTTEAFF. For the CDR3, the DNA is TGTGCCAGCAGTTACTCGGGACGGACCACTGAAGCTTTCTTT.

V usage is TRBV29-1 and J usage is TRBJ2-1, with D unresolved. Trimming pared 8 bases from V and 6 bases from J, leaving 8 bases between. The germline CDR1 and CDR2 sequences are SQVTM and ANQGSEA. The CDR3 consists of 10 residues. Here the CDR3 reads CSYASNEQFF. DNA of the CDR3: TGCAGCTACGCTAGCAATGAGCAGTTCTTC.

The chain is built from TRBV10-2 and TRBJ2-7; 9 positions agree with TRBD2. Per the germline V gene, CDR1 is WSHSY and CDR2 is SAAADI. V lost 7 bases, J lost 1 base, and 5 bases stayed unmatched. CDR3 length equals 14 residues. CDR3 sequence reads: CASIGLAPSYEQYF. The CDR3 region has the DNA TGCGCCAGCATCGGACTAGCGCCATCCTACGAGCAGTACTTC.

This clonotype showed up many times. V usage is TRBV12-3 or TRBV12-4 and J usage is TRBJ1-5, with a weak D call TRBD1 (5 bases). V lost 6 bases to trimming and J lost 4 bases, with 13 bases between them. The CDR3 is 14 residues long. The CDR3 sequence: CASSGGEANQPQHF. CDR3 DNA: TGTGCCAGCAGCGGGGGAGAAGCTAATCAGCCCCAGCATTTT.

Regarding this clonotype: A much larger clone lies a single base off, so this may be a read error. This rearrangement joins TRBV20-1 to TRBJ2-7; D may be TRBD2 (6 bases). Trimming shortened V by 3 bases and J by 3 bases, and 18 bases separated the two germline ends. The germline CDR1 and CDR2 sequences are DFQATT and SNEGSKA (reference sequence). The CDR3 totals 15 residues. Written as DNA, the CDR3 is TGCAGTGCTAGGGATGTAGGAGGGTGGGACTACGAGCAGTACTTC. Amino acids: CSARDVGGWDYEQYF.

This clonotype was detected only a few times. The gene calls are TRBV28 and TRBJ1-1, with 7 nucleotides matching TRBD1. J lost 5 bases, V lost 2 bases, and 8 bases had no gene match. The V gene's germline CDR1 is MDHEN and CDR2 SYDVKM. This CDR3 spans 15 amino acids. For the CDR3, the DNA is TGTGCCAGCAGTTTAATAACAGGGGTTAATACTGAAGCTTTCTTT. This codes for CASSLITGVNTEAFF.

The chain couples TRBV12-3 or TRBV12-4 to TRBJ2-5; unclear D gene. V lost 5 bases, J lost 5 bases, and 9 bases lay in between. This CDR3 is 12 amino acids long. The CDR3 region is CASSKSRETQYF. In DNA form, the CDR3 reads TGTGCCAGCAGTAAATCCCGGGAGACCCAGTACTTC.

The chain uses TRBV20-1 and TRBJ2-7, with unresolved D. CDR3 length: 16 amino acids. Trimming took 5 bases from V and 3 from J, leaving 23 bases between them. Per germline, CDR1 DFQATT and CDR2 SNEGSKA (reference sequence). The CDR3 protein is CSARVPASGTNYEQYF. In nucleotides, the CDR3 is TGCAGTGCTCGAGTCCCAGCGTCCGGTACGAACTACGAGCAGTACTTC.

The chain joins TRBV20-1 to TRBJ1-1; tentatively, D is TRBD1 (5 bases). CDR3 length equals 15 residues. Trimming took 0 bases from V and 0 from J, leaving 11 bases between them. Germline V lookup: CDR1 DFQATT, CDR2 SNEGSKA (reference sequence). The CDR3 sequence is CSARDPGLLNTEAFF. CDR3 sequence (DNA): TGCAGTGCTAGAGACCCGGGACTCCTGAACACTGAAGCTTTCTTT.

This clonotype occurred many times. The chain couples TRBV19 to TRBJ2-5, with D hard to call. Germline V lookup: CDR1 LNHDA, CDR2 SQIVND (reference sequence). The CDR3 consists of 13 residues. Deletions cut 5 bases from V and 2 bases from J, with 9 bases between. This CDR3 reads CASSPTRQETQYF. The CDR3 bases are TGTGCCAGTAGTCCAACAAGACAAGAGACCCAGTACTTC.

This clonotype has a count of ten or more. CDR3 DNA: TGTGCCAGCAGCTTAGATAGTCGGGGGGAGCAGTACTTC. This encodes CASSLDSRGEQYF. The rearrangement joins TRBV11-2 to TRBJ2-7, with D possibly TRBD2 on 6 matching bases. Per germline, CDR1 SGHAT and CDR2 FQNNGV. V was cut by 0 bases and J by 7 bases, with 10 bases left in between. CDR3 size: 13 residues.

The V gene is TRBV6-2 or TRBV6-3, the J gene TRBJ2-1, with 9 nucleotides matching TRBD2. V shed 7 bases, J shed 5 bases, and the junction held 6 bases outside the gene matches. CDR1 and CDR2 (germline): MNHEY, SVGEGT. This CDR3 contains 14 residues. CDR3 region: CASTRSGSHNEQFF. The CDR3 DNA is TGTGCCAGCACGCGTAGCGGGAGCCACAATGAGCAGTTCTTC.

This clonotype has more than one count but fewer than ten. The chain couples TRBV30 to TRBJ2-7; D tentatively reads TRBD1 or TRBD2 (5 bases each). This CDR3 has 13 residues. Trimming shortened V by 0 bases and J by 6 bases, and 12 bases separated the two germline ends. Looked up from germline, CDR1 is GTSNPN and CDR2 is SVGIG (reference sequence). The CDR3 here is CAWSVRGVGEQYF. CDR3 sequence (DNA): TGTGCCTGGAGTGTGAGAGGGGTTGGCGAGCAGTACTTC.

This clonotype has at least ten counts. This sequence joins TRBV6-5 and TRBJ2-7; 7 nucleotides align to TRBD1. V lost 0 bases, J lost 1 base, and 3 bases stayed unmatched. The CDR3 runs to 15 residues. Germline V gene data show CDR1 as MNHEY and CDR2 as SVGAGI. CDR3 sequence reads: CASSYSTGPSYEQYF. CDR3 sequence (DNA): TGTGCCAGCAGTTACTCGACAGGGCCATCCTACGAGCAGTACTTC.

Ten or more counts support this clonotype. This chain joins TRBV9 and TRBJ1-2; 7 bases agree with TRBD1. After removal of 3 bases from V and 5 bases from J, the junction contained 10 bases not matched to a gene. The germline gives CDR1 SGDLS, CDR2 YYNGEE. The CDR3 loop spans 15 amino acids. The CDR3 DNA is TGTGCCAGCAGCGCACGCGGGGACAGACCTTATGGCTACACCTTC. It encodes CASSARGDRPYGYTF.

CDR3 protein: CASTNTANYSNQPQHF. DNA of the CDR3: TGTGCCAGCACCAACACCGCAAACTATAGCAATCAGCCCCAGCATTTT. The V and J genes are TRBV6-1 and TRBJ1-5; no clear D gene. The CDR3 runs to 16 residues. V lost 7 bases and J lost 0, with 16 bases in between. The germline V gene encodes CDR1 MNHNS and CDR2 SASEGT.

The J gene is TRBJ1-2, the V gene TRBV5-6, with a weak D call TRBD1 (5 bases). The CDR3 totals 15 residues. CDR1 and CDR2 from the germline V gene are SGHDT and YYEEEE. The V end lost 4 bases, the J end lost 8 bases, and 21 bases lay between the germline ends. In DNA form, the CDR3 reads TGTGCCAGCAGCCCAGGGTTTGAAGCCACTCGCGGCTACACCTTC. It is translated as CASSPGFEATRGYTF. The variable domain in full, with the rest retrieved from reference TRBV5-6 and TRBJ1-2, is DAGVTQSPTHLIKTRGQQVTLRCSPKSGHDTVSWYQQALGQGPQFIFQYYEEEERQRGNFPDRFSGHQFPNYSSELNVNALLLGDSALYLCASSPGFEATRGYTFGSGTRLTVV.

In this sample, this clonotype turned up many times. The chain recombines TRBV12-3 or TRBV12-4 with TRBJ1-4, with D uncertain. V lost 3 bases and J lost 0, with 11 bases in between. The CDR3 sequence is 16 residues long. DNA for the CDR3: TGTGCCAGCAGTTTGGGGAGACGATCAACTAATGAAAAACTGTTTTTT. It codes for CASSLGRRSTNEKLFF.

This clonotype was counted a few times. This sequence joins TRBV2 and TRBJ2-3; possibly TRBD2 for D (6 bases). Trimming removed 9 bases at V and 3 bases at J, with 13 bases between. The CDR3 has 13 amino acids. CDR1 and CDR2 from the germline V gene are SNHLY and FYNNEI. The chain's CDR3 is CAREGRSTDTQYF. Here the CDR3 DNA reads TGTGCCAGGGAGGGCAGGTCTACAGATACGCAGTATTTT.

This rearrangement joins TRBV7-7 to TRBJ2-1, with 9 bases aligning to TRBD1. Trimming removed 5 bases from V and 2 bases from J; junction bases left unmatched: 7. CDR1 is SSHAT and CDR2 is FNYEAQ in the germline V gene (reference sequence). The CDR3 is 16 amino acids. Here the CDR3 reads CASSHSDRGAYNEQFF. The CDR3 bases are TGTGCCAGCAGCCACTCGGACAGGGGAGCCTACAATGAGCAGTTCTTC.

This clonotype turned up a few times. The chain is built from TRBV2 and TRBJ2-5; TRBD1 is a possible D gene (6 bases). The length of the CDR3 is 14 residues. Trimming took 6 bases from V and 0 from J, leaving 11 bases between them. Germline values: CDR1 SNHLY, CDR2 FYNNEI. The CDR3 protein is CASRKTGNQETQYF. DNA for the CDR3: TGTGCCAGCAGAAAGACAGGAAACCAAGAGACCCAGTACTTC. The variable domain in full, with the rest retrieved from reference TRBV2 and TRBJ2-5, is EPEVTQTPSHQVTQMGQEVILRCVPISNHLYFYWYRQILGQKVEFLVSFYNNEISEKSEIFDDQFSVERPDGSNFTLKIRSTKLEDSAMYFCASRKTGNQETQYFGPGTRLLVL.

This clonotype was recorded a few times. The rearrangement joins TRBV11-2 to TRBJ1-2; perhaps TRBD1 as D (5 bases). The CDR3 spans 14 residues. Germline V gene data show CDR1 as SGHAT and CDR2 as FQNNGV. The V end lost 7 bases, the J end lost 1 base, and 13 bases lay between the germline ends. DNA of the CDR3: TGTGCCAGCACCCCCGGGGGAAGTAACTATGGCTACACCTTC. Translated: CASTPGGSNYGYTF. Using reference TRBV11-2 and TRBJ1-2 for the parts outside the CDR3, the full variable domain is EAGVAQSPRYKIIEKRQSVAFWCNPISGHATLYWYQQILGQGPKLLIQFQNNGVVDDSQLPKDRFSAERLKGVDSTLKIQPAKLEDSAVYLCASTPGGSNYGYTFGSGTRLTVV.

The chain uses TRBV27 and TRBJ1-4, with D maybe TRBD1 (5 bases). The V end lost 3 bases, the J end lost 0 bases, and 20 bases lay between the germline ends. Germline V gives CDR1 MNHEY, CDR2 SMNVEV (reference sequence). The CDR3 sequence is 19 residues long. The CDR3, as DNA: TGTGCCAGCAGTTTCCGGGGGAGACCAGACATTTCAACTAATGAAAAACTGTTTTTT. Translation: CASSFRGRPDISTNEKLFF.

The chain carries TRBV6-5 and TRBJ2-6, with TRBD2 as a possible D gene (6 bases). Per germline, CDR1 MNHEY and CDR2 SVGAGI. V was clipped by 2 bases and J by 2 bases, with 7 bases between them. This CDR3 spans 15 amino acids. DNA for the CDR3: TGTGCCAGCAGTTACACGGGAGCTGGGGCCAACGTCCTGACTTTC. Its translation: CASSYTGAGANVLTF.

This clonotype was picked up a small number of times. This sequence joins TRBV28 and TRBJ1-4; D unresolved. This CDR3 is built from 13 residues. The ends were cut back, 3 bases at V and 8 bases at J, with 10 bases in the middle. Germline V gene data show CDR1 as MDHEN and CDR2 as SYDVKM. The CDR3 bases are TGTGCCAGCAGTTTGGACTTGGTAGAAAAACTGTTTTTT. Its protein is CASSLDLVEKLFF.

The rearrangement links TRBV2 to TRBJ2-2; 12 bases fit TRBD2. The CDR3 runs 18 residues. Germline V lookup: CDR1 SNHLY, CDR2 FYNNEI. V was clipped by 0 bases and J by 6 bases; unmatched bases: 8. This chain's CDR3 is CASSEAPPTSGSAGELFF. As DNA, the CDR3 is TGTGCCAGCAGTGAAGCCCCCCCGACTAGCGGGAGTGCCGGGGAGCTGTTTTTT.

Only a few counts were recorded for this clonotype. The chain uses TRBV29-1 and TRBJ2-7; weak D call: TRBD1 (6 bases). The V end lost 6 bases, the J end lost 1 base, and 13 bases lay between the germline ends. Germline V gives CDR1 SQVTM, CDR2 ANQGSEA. There are 13 residues in the CDR3. The DNA of the CDR3 is TGCAGCGTGATTACGGGACAATCCTACGAGCAGTACTTC. Residues: CSVITGQSYEQYF.

CDR3 DNA sequence: TGTGCCTGGGACAGGGCGACGAACACTGAAGCTTTCTTT. Translation gives CAWDRATNTEAFF. The chain combines TRBV30 with TRBJ1-1; 7 nucleotides line up with TRBD1. After removal of 5 bases from V and 1 base from J, the junction contained 4 bases not matched to a gene. Germline V gene lookup returns CDR1 GTSNPN and CDR2 SVGIG (reference sequence). This CDR3 region has 13 residues.